Each of the 4 T cell receptor beta chains below was sequenced from the same sample in a study of blood T cell repertoires in COVID-19. Clones were read by immunoSEQ multiplex PCR, and TCRdb kept only the in-frame ones, dropping some. The table lists about 180,000 clones, roughly 88% of them singletons. What was sequenced was PBMCs or T cells enriched from blood (not recorded which). These receptor sequences come from a woman between 18 and 29 years old who had recovered from COVID-19.

V gene TRBV13 combines with J gene TRBJ2-3, with 7 bases fitting TRBD1. CDR1 and CDR2 from the germline V gene are PRHDT and FYEKMQ (reference sequence). The trim removed 5 bases at V and 1 base at J, leaving 3 bases unmatched. The CDR3 length is 14 residues. DNA for the CDR3: TGTGCCAGCAGCACCGGGACAGGCACAGATACGCAGTATTTT. Amino acid sequence: CASSTGTGTDTQYF.

This chain uses TRBV19 with TRBJ2-7; 12 bases align to TRBD2. Germline assignment: CDR1 LNHDA and CDR2 SQIVND (reference sequence). V lost 1 base, J lost 2 bases, and 15 bases stayed unmatched. This CDR3 contains 20 residues. The CDR3 sequence: CASSIARPSGRVRPAYEQYF. The DNA of the CDR3 is TGTGCCAGTAGTATAGCCAGGCCTAGCGGGAGGGTTAGACCCGCCTACGAGCAGTACTTC.

The chain carries TRBV20-1 and TRBJ2-3, with 8 bases lining up with TRBD2. J lost 6 bases, V lost 3 bases, and 14 bases had no gene match. The germline CDR1 and CDR2 sequences are DFQATT and SNEGSKA (reference sequence). The CDR3 covers 16 residues. This chain's CDR3 is CSASNRDGGAVDTQYF. The CDR3 bases are TGCAGTGCTAGTAATCGAGACGGGGGGGCGGTGGATACGCAGTATTTT.

The chain's CDR3 is CASSQDLPGVFPNEQFF. The CDR3 nucleotides are TGCGCCAGCAGCCAAGATCTCCCGGGGGTTTTCCCAAATGAGCAGTTCTTC. This chain joins TRBV4-3 and TRBJ2-1; D might be TRBD2 (6 bases). Trimming took 0 bases from V and 7 from J, leaving 19 bases between them. The CDR3 is 17 amino acids. Germline assignment: CDR1 LGHNA and CDR2 YSLEER.